The 21 T cell receptor beta chains listed next were all sequenced from one sample in a study of beta chain features in type 1 diabetes (dated by TCRdb to between 2017 and 2018). The library was produced with the immunoSEQ multiplex PCR assay. The entire isolated RNA was reverse transcribed using the High Capacity cDNA Reverse Transcription Kit, and thus expressed TCRB transcripts were sequenced. TCRdb stores this immuneACCESS table with in-frame sequences only. Part of the clones is absent; in the studies checked, under half of the shortfall reflects unresolved V genes, and no reason is known for the rest. This sample holds over 150,000 clones; roughly an eighth were observed only once. The ten largest clonotypes hold less than 0.7% of the sample. Sequences were obtained from central memory CD4+ T cells from blood. These receptors all stem from a woman under 30 in good health.

This clone showed up just a few times. The rearrangement uses TRBV6-1 and TRBJ2-3, with a tentative D call TRBD1 (6 bases). CDR3 size: 15 residues. Trimming pared 5 bases from V and 4 bases from J, leaving 16 bases between. From germline, CDR1 is MNHNS and CDR2 SASEGT. The CDR3 DNA reads TGTGCCAGCAGTTCAGCCCGACAGGTCCCAGATACGCAGTATTTT. Encoded protein: CASSSARQVPDTQYF.

This clone was recorded a few times. The chain combines TRBV7-9 with TRBJ2-3; 8 nucleotides align to TRBD2. The CDR3 is 15 residues long. Losses at the gene ends were 4 bases for V and 3 bases for J; bases not matched to a gene: 6. CDR1 SEHNR and CDR2 FQNEAQ come from the germline V gene (reference sequence). As DNA, the CDR3 is TGTGCCAGCAGCTGGAGGGGCGGGAGGACAGATACGCAGTATTTT. This encodes CASSWRGGRTDTQYF.

Note on this clone: This sequence may be a read error, since a much larger clone differs from it by one base. The chain couples TRBV7-9 to TRBJ2-5; no clear D gene. Looked up from germline, CDR1 is SEHNR and CDR2 is FQNEAQ (reference sequence). V dropped 1 base and J dropped 2 bases, with 5 bases sitting between them. The CDR3 totals 13 residues. The CDR3, as DNA: TGTGCCAGCAGCTTAGGGCGGCAAGAGACCCAGTACTTC. Translating gives CASSLGRQETQYF.

The chain employs TRBV4-3 and TRBJ1-2; TRBD1 matches at 7 bases. Germline values: CDR1 LGHNA, CDR2 YSLEER. This CDR3 is built from 15 residues. With V trimmed by 1 base and J by 1 base, 3 bases remained unmatched. In DNA form, the CDR3 reads TGCGCCAGCAGCCAAGGGGACAGAATTAACTATGGCTACACCTTC. The encoded protein is CASSQGDRINYGYTF.

The rearrangement joins TRBV7-3 to TRBJ2-3, with D possibly being TRBD2 (6 bases). The V gene's germline CDR1 is SGHTA and CDR2 FQGTGA. The V end lost 2 bases, the J end lost 2 bases, and 17 bases lay between the germline ends. CDR3 length equals 17 residues. CDR3 coding DNA: TGTGCCAGCAGCTTACGAGGAGGAGGGACCTACACAGATACGCAGTATTTT. Its protein is CASSLRGGGTYTDTQYF.

Only a few counts were recorded for this clone. This chain joins TRBV7-2 and TRBJ1-1; D uncertain. Between the trimmed V and J ends, which lost 7 bases and 0 bases, there was a span of 9 bases. CDR3 length: 13 residues. CDR1 and CDR2 from the germline V gene are SGHTA and FQGNSA. The DNA of the CDR3 is TGTGCCAGCAAAGATTACTTGAACACTGAAGCTTTCTTT. Protein product: CASKDYLNTEAFF.

This chain uses TRBV6-6 with TRBJ2-7, with 16 bases fitting TRBD2. Germline lookup yields CDR1 MNHNY and CDR2 SVGAGI (reference sequence). The V and J ends lost 2 bases and 2 bases, in that order; junction bases with no gene match: 0. CDR3 length equals 16 residues. This CDR3 reads CASSYGTSGRAYEQYF. CDR3 bases: TGTGCCAGCAGTTACGGGACTAGCGGGAGGGCCTACGAGCAGTACTTC.

This clone occurred a few times. The same CDR3 arises from other DNA sequences in this sample as well. The chain joins TRBV28 to TRBJ1-1; 8 bases align to TRBD1. Germline CDR1 and CDR2: MDHEN and SYDVKM. The CDR3 totals 13 residues. J was trimmed by 4 bases and V by 6 bases; bases with no gene match: 4. The CDR3 DNA follows: TGTGCCAGCAGGCTAACAGGGGGCACTGAAGCTTTCTTT. Encoded protein: CASRLTGGTEAFF.

The gene calls are TRBV4-2 and TRBJ2-1; 9 nucleotides align to TRBD2. The ends lost 0 bases at V and 10 bases at J; junction bases unmatched: 13. Germline CDR1 reads LGHNA; CDR2 reads YNFKEQ. The CDR3 consists of 17 residues. CDR3 coding DNA: TGTGCCAGCAGCCAAGATCTTGGTCTAGCGGGAAGGGGGGAGCAGTTCTTC. The encoded protein is CASSQDLGLAGRGEQFF.

This clone was detected a few times. The CDR3 reads CACSTSGVYNEQFF. In nucleotides, the CDR3 is TGTGCCTGTTCTACTAGCGGGGTCTACAATGAGCAGTTCTTC. The chain uses TRBV30 and TRBJ2-1; 10 bases map to TRBD2. The CDR3 consists of 14 residues. The V and J ends lost 6 bases and 3 bases, in that order; junction bases with no gene match: 5. Looked up from germline, CDR1 is GTSNPN and CDR2 is SVGIG (reference sequence).

J is TRBJ2-5 and V is TRBV28; TRBD1 is a possible D gene (6 bases). The CDR3 has 14 amino acids. CDR1 and CDR2 (germline): MDHEN, SYDVKM. Between the trimmed V and J ends, which lost 6 bases and 5 bases, there was a span of 16 bases. The CDR3 coding sequence is TGTGCCAGCAGGTCACAGGGTAATCAGGAGACCCAGTACTTC. Encoded protein: CASRSQGNQETQYF.

The chain is built from TRBV11-2 and TRBJ1-4; 10 bases fit TRBD1. The CDR3 has 15 residues. The V segment lost 2 bases and the J segment 7 bases; nucleotides outside the gene matches: 4. Germline assignment: CDR1 SGHAT and CDR2 FQNNGV. The CDR3 sequence is CASSLPGQGIEKLFF. For the CDR3, the DNA is TGTGCCAGCAGCTTACCGGGACAGGGGATTGAAAAACTGTTTTTT.

This sequence joins TRBV28 and TRBJ2-1; D might be TRBD1 (6 bases). Trimming stripped 6 bases from V and 7 bases from J, with 22 bases between. The CDR3 consists of 16 residues. Germline lookup yields CDR1 MDHEN and CDR2 SYDVKM. CDR3 sequence: CASSKDRQPRGNEQFF. The CDR3 DNA sequence: TGTGCCAGCAGCAAAGACAGACAGCCGAGGGGGAATGAGCAGTTCTTC.

This clone was found a few times. The V gene is TRBV10-3, the J gene TRBJ1-1, with D perhaps TRBD1 (5 bases). The CDR3 is 14 amino acids. Germline V lookup: CDR1 ENHRY, CDR2 SYGVKD. V lost 6 bases and J 1 base, leaving 12 bases between the germline ends. CDR3 protein: CAISPGTRNTEAFF. The CDR3 DNA reads TGTGCCATCAGCCCCGGGACTCGGAACACTGAAGCTTTCTTT.

The V and J genes are TRBV6-1 and TRBJ2-2; tentatively, D is TRBD2 (6 bases). The CDR3 is 15 amino acids. V was trimmed by 7 bases and J by 0 bases, leaving 12 bases between them. CDR1 is MNHNS and CDR2 is SASEGT in the germline V gene. CDR3 DNA sequence: TGTGCCAGCAACCTAGCGCTCGCGAACACCGGGGAGCTGTTTTTT. This encodes CASNLALANTGELFF.

In its sample, this clone was seen a few times. The gene calls are TRBV7-2 and TRBJ2-7; TRBD2 matches 8 bases. Germline CDR1 SGHTA, CDR2 FQGNSA. CDR3 size: 16 residues. The V gene end was trimmed by 1 base and the J gene end by 5 bases; junction bases not matched to a gene: 10. The CDR3 nucleotides are TGTGCCAGCAGCTTAGAACTTGCGGGAGGAGGCCACGAGCAGTACTTC. Amino acid sequence: CASSLELAGGGHEQYF.

This clone has only a few counts. V is TRBV5-6 and J is TRBJ2-5, with 7 bases fitting TRBD2. The CDR3 has 13 amino acids. With 2 bases clipped from V and 5 bases from J, the junction kept 3 bases outside the gene matches. Looked up from germline, CDR1 is SGHDT and CDR2 is YYEEEE. The CDR3 nucleotides are TGTGCCAGCAGCTTAGGGACTATCGAGACCCAGTACTTC. Its protein is CASSLGTIETQYF.

The chain recombines TRBV29-1 with TRBJ2-1, with unresolved D. V gave up 6 bases and J gave up 5 bases, with 11 bases separating them. The germline V gene encodes CDR1 SQVTM and CDR2 ANQGSEA. The CDR3 consists of 12 residues. As DNA, the CDR3 is TGCAGCGTAGGAGTTTCTCACAATGAGCAGTTCTTC. Translating it yields CSVGVSHNEQFF.

This clone was seen more than once but under ten times. This rearrangement joins TRBV4-2 to TRBJ1-4; TRBD1 matches at 8 bases. CDR1 is LGHNA, CDR2 YNFKEQ, per germline. The CDR3 runs 17 residues. The junction had 11 bases not matched to a gene; V was cut back by 1 base and J by 7 bases. The CDR3: CASSQGVVSGGTEKLFF. DNA of the CDR3: TGTGCCAGCAGCCAAGGGGTTGTATCAGGGGGCACTGAAAAACTGTTTTTT.

J is TRBJ2-1 and V is TRBV20-1; D call uncertain. Germline CDR1 DFQATT, CDR2 SNEGSKA (reference sequence). The CDR3 sequence is 10 residues long. The V gene lost 3 bases and the J gene lost 6 bases, with 3 bases spanning the gap. The CDR3 coding sequence is TGCAGTGCTAGGCGCAATGAGCAGTTCTTC. Translation: CSARRNEQFF.

The chain couples TRBV14 to TRBJ2-4, with a weak D call TRBD2 (7 bases). The CDR3 consists of 17 residues. Germline assignment: CDR1 SGHDN and CDR2 FVKESK. Between the trimmed V and J ends, which lost 4 bases and 0 bases, there was a span of 16 bases. CDR3 amino acids: CASSLSGTLIAKNIQYF. In DNA form, the CDR3 reads TGTGCCAGCAGCCTAAGCGGGACACTTATAGCCAAAAACATTCAGTACTTC. Filled out from reference TRBV14 and TRBJ2-4, the complete variable domain reads EAGVTQFPSHSVIEKGQTVTLRCDPISGHDNLYWYRRVMGKEIKFLLHFVKESKQDESGMPNNRFLAERTGGTYSTLKVQPAELEDSGVYFCASSLSGTLIAKNIQYFGAGTRLSVL.